One sample yielded the 29 T cell receptor beta chains listed below, sequenced in a study of vaccination and CD4 T cells after COVID-19. As for treatment: approximately nine-day PBMC culture with coronavirus spike peptide pools or control peptides (ViraFEST assay). Their target antigens are unknown. With the Oncomine TCR Beta short-read assay, DNA from cultured CD4+ T cells was sequenced. TCRdb reprocessed the PCR reads with MiXCR, giving one entry per CDR3 protein. The data show more than 10,000 distinct CDR3 sequences, approximately 75% seen once. Sample: CD4+ T cells from blood, cultured in vitro. The source is a human donor who had recovered from COVID-19.

The V gene is TRBV2, the J gene TRBJ1-1, with 8 bases fitting TRBD1. Trimming took 6 bases from V and 0 from J; bases not matched to a gene: 6. In germline, CDR1 is SNHLY, CDR2 FYNNEI. The CDR3 is 15 residues long. For the CDR3, the DNA is TGTGCCAGCAGACCCCGACAGGGGATGAACACTGAAGCTTTCTTT. Amino acids: CASRPRQGMNTEAFF.

The V gene is TRBV10-3, the J gene TRBJ1-1; D unclear. The CDR3 runs to 13 residues. V was trimmed by 3 bases and J by 7 bases, leaving 12 bases between them. CDR1 is ENHRY, CDR2 SYGVKD, per germline. CDR3 loop: CAISEEGSGEAFF. Written as DNA, the CDR3 is TGTGCCATCAGTGAAGAAGGTTCGGGTGAAGCTTTCTTT.

This chain uses TRBV20-1 with TRBJ2-5, with 14 bases aligning to TRBD2. J was trimmed by 5 bases and V by 1 base; bases with no gene match: 3. CDR3 length equals 15 residues. Germline CDR1 reads DFQATT; CDR2 reads SNEGSKA (reference sequence). For the CDR3, the DNA is TGCAGTGCTAGAGCCGGGACTAGCGGGAGTGAGACCCAGTACTTC. It translates to CSARAGTSGSETQYF.

The gene calls are TRBV27 and TRBJ1-2; D gene uncertain. CDR3 length: 13 amino acids. Trimming shortened V by 8 bases and J by 3 bases, and 13 bases separated the two germline ends. CDR1 is MNHEY and CDR2 is SMNVEV in the germline V gene (reference sequence). CDR3 protein: CASGGSFYYGYTF. The CDR3 nucleotides are TGTGCCAGCGGCGGTAGCTTTTACTATGGCTACACCTTC.

This clonotype was detected once. This chain connects TRBV28 to TRBJ1-5; D is possibly TRBD1 (5 bases). V lost 3 bases and J 0 bases, leaving 18 bases between the germline ends. Germline V gene data show CDR1 as MDHEN and CDR2 as SYDVKM. The CDR3 sequence is 18 residues long. CDR3 DNA sequence: TGTGCCAGCAGTTTGGAGCCCAGGGCCCTCAATAGCAATCAGCCCCAGCATTTT. It encodes CASSLEPRALNSNQPQHF.

The chain has TRBV15 and TRBJ2-5, with D possibly TRBD2 on 6 matching bases. From germline, CDR1 is LNHNV and CDR2 YYDKDF (reference sequence). Deletions cut 8 bases from V and 4 bases from J, with 14 bases between. CDR3 length: 13 residues. The CDR3 coding sequence is TGTGCCACCGCGGGGCAGCGGATAGAGACCCAGTACTTC. Translation gives CATAGQRIETQYF.

J is TRBJ1-3 and V is TRBV20-1; tentatively, D is TRBD1 (5 bases). The CDR3 length is 14 residues. V shed 6 bases and J shed 0 bases, with 12 bases lying between them. The germline gives CDR1 DFQATT, CDR2 SNEGSKA (reference sequence). The CDR3 bases are TGCAGTGCCCCTGACAGAAACTCTGGAAACACCATATATTTT. Translated: CSAPDRNSGNTIYF.

This chain joins TRBV7-9 and TRBJ2-5, with 7 bases aligning to TRBD2. Per the germline V gene, CDR1 is SEHNR and CDR2 is FQNEAQ (reference sequence). This CDR3 contains 15 residues. Losses at the gene ends were 2 bases for V and 1 base for J; bases not matched to a gene: 4. The CDR3 DNA reads TGTGCCAGCAGCTTATCCGGGGGGTCCCAAGAGACCCAGTACTTC. Translation: CASSLSGGSQETQYF. The complete variable domain, with remaining parts taken from reference TRBV7-9 and TRBJ2-5, reads DTGVSQNPRHKITKRGQNVTFRCDPISEHNRLYWYRQTLGQGPEFLTYFQNEAQLEKSRLLSDRFSAERPKGSFSTLEIQRTEQGDSAMYLCASSLSGGSQETQYFGPGTRLLVL.

V gene TRBV7-9 combines with J gene TRBJ1-2, with no clear D. V was pared by 5 bases and J by 4 bases, with 11 bases between. Germline V CDR1 and CDR2: SEHNR, FQNEAQ (reference sequence). This CDR3 has 13 residues. This chain's CDR3 is CASSPAAPYGYTF. CDR3 bases: TGTGCCAGCAGCCCAGCGGCCCCCTATGGCTACACCTTC.

This clonotype was observed a handful of times. The rearrangement links TRBV6-1 to TRBJ2-3, with D possibly called TRBD1 or TRBD2 (6 bases each). V was trimmed by 11 bases and J by 4 bases, leaving 19 bases between them. The CDR3 sequence is 14 residues long. In germline, CDR1 is MNHNS, CDR2 SASEGT. The CDR3 sequence: CAAVRGGASDTQYF. CDR3 sequence (DNA): TGTGCCGCCGTCAGGGGCGGGGCCTCAGATACGCAGTATTTT.

This chain connects TRBV20-1 to TRBJ1-6; TRBD1 is a possible D gene (5 bases). The CDR3 sequence is 15 residues long. The germline V gene encodes CDR1 DFQATT and CDR2 SNEGSKA (reference sequence). Trimming removed 5 bases from V and 7 bases from J, with 18 bases in between. The CDR3, as DNA: TGCAGTGCTCAGGTCCCCCAGGGTTTGAATTCACCCCTCCACTTT. It specifies CSAQVPQGLNSPLHF.

The chain carries TRBV7-2 and TRBJ1-2; D gene ambiguous. The CDR3 has 16 residues. Trimming removed 2 bases at V and 3 bases at J, with 16 bases between. In germline, CDR1 is SGHTA, CDR2 FQGNSA. The CDR3 DNA reads as TGTGCCAGCAGCTTACCGGTCCGGGCCCCTTACTATGGCTACACCTTC. Its translation is CASSLPVRAPYYGYTF.

This clonotype was observed once. The chain uses TRBV20-1 and TRBJ2-1, with 10 nucleotides matching TRBD2. J was trimmed by 5 bases and V by 4 bases; bases with no gene match: 8. The CDR3 spans 15 residues. Germline V gene data show CDR1 as DFQATT and CDR2 as SNEGSKA (reference sequence). DNA for the CDR3: TGCAGTGCTATCCCGGGACTAGCGCACGACAATGAGCAGTTCTTC. This gives the protein CSAIPGLAHDNEQFF.

The chain joins TRBV27 to TRBJ2-3, with 11 bases lining up with TRBD2. This CDR3 is 15 amino acids long. Germline V gene data show CDR1 as MNHEY and CDR2 as SMNVEV (reference sequence). V shed 3 bases, J shed 4 bases, and the junction held 3 bases outside the gene matches. The CDR3 loop is CASSFSGRAPDTQYF. The CDR3 DNA sequence: TGTGCCAGCAGTTTTAGCGGGAGGGCGCCAGATACGCAGTATTTT.

J is TRBJ2-1 and V is TRBV7-9, with D uncertain. CDR3 length equals 12 residues. V lost 5 bases to trimming and J lost 15 bases, with 17 bases between them. Germline values: CDR1 SEHNR, CDR2 FQNEAQ (reference sequence). The DNA for the CDR3 is TGTGCCAGCAGCCCTAGACTCCTTAGTCGGTTCTTC. It translates to CASSPRLLSRFF.

V is TRBV24-1 and J is TRBJ1-2, with D possibly TRBD1 on 5 matching bases. The V gene lost 7 bases and the J gene lost 8 bases, with 16 bases spanning the gap. The CDR3 has 13 residues. Per germline, CDR1 KGHDR and CDR2 SFDVKD. CDR3 sequence (DNA): TGTGCCACCAGCCCGGGACTTCTTGGGGGCTACACCTTC. It yields the protein CATSPGLLGGYTF.

The DNA of the CDR3 is TGTGCCCCCCCGAGACAGGTCGATAGCAATCAGCCCCAGCATTTT. This sequence encodes CAPPRQVDSNQPQHF. This chain uses TRBV24-1 with TRBJ1-5, with D perhaps matching TRBD1 (6 bases). This CDR3 region has 15 residues. Trimming stripped 12 bases from V and 0 bases from J, with 17 bases between. Germline V gene lookup returns CDR1 KGHDR and CDR2 SFDVKD.

This rearrangement joins TRBV19 to TRBJ1-5, with 7 bases fitting TRBD1. This CDR3 contains 14 residues. Germline loops: CDR1 LNHDA, CDR2 SQIVND (reference sequence). V shed 8 bases, J shed 0 bases, and the junction held 4 bases outside the gene matches. CDR3 protein: CASRTGHSNQPQHF. In DNA form, the CDR3 reads TGTGCCAGTCGGACAGGACATAGCAATCAGCCCCAGCATTTT.

V usage is TRBV4-3 and J usage is TRBJ1-1; D is ambiguous. CDR1 LGHNA and CDR2 YSLEER come from the germline V gene. This CDR3 has 15 residues. V lost 4 bases to trimming and J lost 1 base, with 13 bases between them. CDR3 sequence: CASSRPDGANTEAFF. In nucleotides, the CDR3 is TGCGCCAGCAGCCGCCCTGACGGAGCGAACACTGAAGCTTTCTTT.

This clonotype was seen a few times. The genes are TRBV20-1 and TRBJ1-5; D is ambiguous. CDR1 and CDR2 (germline): DFQATT, SNEGSKA (reference sequence). V was clipped by 0 bases and J by 5 bases, with 11 bases between them. CDR3 length equals 14 residues. In nucleotides, the CDR3 is TGCAGTGCTAGAGATAGTCGGGGTTATCAGCCCCAGCATTTT. It yields the protein CSARDSRGYQPQHF.

This clonotype has a single count. The J gene is TRBJ1-1, the V gene TRBV5-4; D might be TRBD1 (6 bases). CDR1 is SGHNT, CDR2 YYREEE, per germline (reference sequence). The CDR3 length is 14 residues. V dropped 1 base and J dropped 5 bases, with 12 bases sitting between them. CDR3: CASSLSGGPTEAFF. Here the CDR3 DNA reads TGTGCCAGCAGCTTGTCCGGGGGGCCGACTGAAGCTTTCTTT.

The chain has TRBV7-3 and TRBJ2-1; D is unclear. The CDR3 loop spans 16 amino acids. The V end lost 4 bases, the J end lost 6 bases, and 19 bases lay between the germline ends. The germline V gene encodes CDR1 SGHTA and CDR2 FQGTGA. CDR3 protein: CASSSAAGRHVNEQFF. CDR3 in DNA: TGTGCCAGCAGCTCCGCAGCCGGGCGGCATGTCAATGAGCAGTTCTTC.

V and J are TRBV20-1 and TRBJ1-4; D gene unclear. Germline V gene sequence: CDR1 DFQATT, CDR2 SNEGSKA (reference sequence). CDR3 length: 12 amino acids. Trimming stripped 3 bases from V and 5 bases from J, with 7 bases between. CDR3 bases: TGCAGTGCTAGGGTCCTCAATGAAAAACTGTTTTTT. This gives the protein CSARVLNEKLFF.

J is TRBJ1-2 and V is TRBV7-2, with D uncertain. The V end lost 1 base, the J end lost 6 bases, and 9 bases lay between the germline ends. The germline V gene encodes CDR1 SGHTA and CDR2 FQGNSA. CDR3 length: 13 amino acids. CDR3: CASSLVSRDGYTF. The CDR3 DNA reads TGTGCCAGCAGCTTAGTTTCGAGGGATGGCTACACCTTC.

This chain connects TRBV6-2 or TRBV6-3 to TRBJ1-5; 8 bases fit TRBD1. The germline CDR1 and CDR2 sequences are MNHEY and SVGEGT. CDR3 length equals 15 residues. The ends lost 6 bases at V and 7 bases at J; junction bases unmatched: 11. CDR3 sequence: CASSPTGQGRQPQHF. The CDR3 nucleotides are TGTGCCAGCAGCCCCACAGGACAGGGACGCCAGCCCCAGCATTTT.

V and J are TRBV6-5 and TRBJ1-2, with D possibly matching TRBD1 (6 bases). CDR1 and CDR2 (germline): MNHEY, SVGAGI. The germline V and J ends were trimmed by 2 bases and 0 bases, with 19 bases remaining between them. The length of the CDR3 is 18 residues. CDR3 in amino acids: CASSYRPGGLSANYGYTF. Written as DNA, the CDR3 is TGTGCCAGCAGTTACCGGCCGGGGGGGCTGTCAGCTAACTATGGCTACACCTTC.

This chain connects TRBV6-5 to TRBJ2-3; 8 nucleotides line up with TRBD1. J was trimmed by 5 bases and V by 2 bases; bases with no gene match: 9. This CDR3 region has 16 residues. Germline CDR1 is MNHEY and CDR2 is SVGAGI. The chain's CDR3 is CASSYRKTGAVDTQYF. The CDR3 DNA reads TGTGCCAGCAGTTACCGAAAGACAGGGGCGGTAGATACGCAGTATTTT.

This clonotype has just one count. The CDR3 sequence is CSAIGNTIYF. Written as DNA, the CDR3 is TGCAGTGCTATTGGAAACACCATATATTTT. The gene calls are TRBV20-1 and TRBJ1-3, with D unresolved. V shed 4 bases and J shed 3 bases, with 1 base lying between them. The CDR3 loop spans 10 amino acids. Germline CDR1 DFQATT, CDR2 SNEGSKA (reference sequence).

CDR3 protein: CASSLGAAEAFF. The DNA of the CDR3 is TGCGCCAGCAGCTTGGGAGCGGCTGAAGCTTTCTTT. The chain uses TRBV5-1 and TRBJ1-1; D is undetermined. CDR1 SGHRS and CDR2 YFSETQ come from the germline V gene. Trimming shortened V by 0 bases and J by 6 bases, and 6 bases separated the two germline ends. The CDR3 loop spans 12 amino acids.